This TCR beta chain stems from a study of human T cells and chemical hapten exposure (TCRdb year 2021). The study in broad terms: For sensitization, 2% DPC in acetone was applied to a 2 cm by 2 cm area of upper inner arm skin. In alopecia patients, the study followed how the peripheral blood TCR repertoire changed in vivo over primary and secondary sensitization to diphenylcyclopropenone (DPC), a hapten. The mostly female patient cohort included alopecia areata with under or over 50% scalp involvement, alopecia totalis and alopecia universalis. Around 30 alopecia patients provided blood for TCR sequencing at one to four time points (pre-sensitization, 2, 6 and 24 weeks). Patients additionally received weekly therapeutic DPC doses to the scalp throughout the approximately 25-week study period. Libraries were pooled for sequencing, and per-sample TCR yields varied mainly because of small differences in library volumes within the pool. Patch testing was performed on the upper back with Finn chambers containing 0.01% DPC, and the patch tests were scored after 6 days according to International Contact Dermatitis Research Group standards. Blood samples were taken from patients before sensitization (week 0) and at 2, 6 and about 24 weeks after DPC sensitization. Paper-wide results and their limitations: After repeated subsampling, changes were observed in the strength of the expansion versus patch-test correlation and in the threshold at which the correlation became significant. Expanded TCRs formed significantly more large CDR3 similarity clusters than pre-sensitization or healthy control sets, consistent with antigen-driven responses. Because every patient had alopecia, a presumed autoimmune disease, the patients' immune response might differ from that of healthy individuals. Patch test score correlated positively with the number of PT1 expanded TCRs, reaching significance at thresholds 8, 16 and 32 but not at 4. DPC sensitization did not change the number of TCRs with a frequency above 1 in 1000, and there was no evidence of changes in global repertoire structure.

Sample time point, as interpreted from the label and publication: pre-sensitization, week 0. The label giving this sample's treatment or condition can be read as: therapeutic diphenylcyclopropenone sensitization with weekly scalp DPC. At every patch-test visit, the blood draw took place before the patch test was put on. Patients were considered eligible if aged 18 to 70, diagnosed with alopecia and deemed suitable for DPC therapy, and patients were excluded if pregnant. Total RNA was isolated from unfractionated whole blood collected in Tempus Blood RNA tubes. Library construction relied on RACE. The reads were generated on a NextSeq 500. Library preparation attached unique molecular identifiers to individual cDNA molecules for quantitative, reproducible TCR counting. Both TCR alpha and TCR beta chains were sequenced from each blood RNA sample. The paper's data handling went like this. Samples had a median of 95,638 TCRs, with a range from roughly 23,224 to 750,000. The Decombinator software suite was used to annotate the V, J and CDR3 of the TCR reads. For the PS versus PT1 abundance plots, all samples were subsampled to the same number of TCRs (28,000). TCRs were defined as expanded if absent before sensitization and observed at least eight times at the 2-week time point. TCRdb's own reprocessing of the public reads used fastp at Q25 and MiXCR and kept productive beta chains. Every CDR3 protein is listed once, alongside the most common genes and DNA of its rows. These V and J calls rely on TCRdb rather than the paper's analysis. Recorded for this sample are about 120,000 distinct CDR3 sequences; less than 15% of them occurred a single time. The ten most abundant clones make up around 2.7% of the sample.

CDR1 MDHEN and CDR2 SYDVKM were looked up in the germline V gene. The CDR3, from cysteine to phenylalanine, totals 16 residues. Only the CDR3 portion is preserved as DNA: 48 bases, with reading frame beginning at the first base. V gives up 1 base and J gives up 4 bases, and the segment between their germline ends measures 16 bases. Notes on this clonotype: There is no known antigen for this receptor. Per-base quality was not reported, and no clone a single base away is much larger than it.

This specimen was whole blood, taken in connection with sensitization to the hapten diphenylcyclopropenone (DPC). This clonotype was obtained from a woman aged 18-29 years with alopecia areata. Some clones in this sample may be carry-over from other donors' samples. Rearrangement joined TRBV28 to TRBJ1-2; no confident D gene assignment can be made. The CDR3 in this case is CASSLSPPGLGYGYTF. The nucleotide sequence is given as TGTGCCAGCAGTTTATCTCCACCGGGCTTGGGCTATGGCTACACCTTC.